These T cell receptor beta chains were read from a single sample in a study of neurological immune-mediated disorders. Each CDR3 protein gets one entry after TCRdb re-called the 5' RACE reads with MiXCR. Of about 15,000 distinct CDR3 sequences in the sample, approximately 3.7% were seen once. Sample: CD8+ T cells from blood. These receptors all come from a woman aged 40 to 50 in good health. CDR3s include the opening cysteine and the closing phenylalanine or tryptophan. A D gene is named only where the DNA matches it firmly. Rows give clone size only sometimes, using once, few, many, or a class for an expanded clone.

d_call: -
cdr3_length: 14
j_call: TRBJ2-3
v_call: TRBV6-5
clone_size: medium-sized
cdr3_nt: TGTGCCAGCAGCCTGGGACAACTCCCAGATACGCAGTATTTT
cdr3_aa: CASSLGQLPDTQYF

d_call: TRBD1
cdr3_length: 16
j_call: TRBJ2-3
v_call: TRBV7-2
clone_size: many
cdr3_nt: TGTGCCAGCAGCCGGACAGGGGGAGACCTCACAGATACGCAGTATTTT
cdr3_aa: CASSRTGGDLTDTQYF

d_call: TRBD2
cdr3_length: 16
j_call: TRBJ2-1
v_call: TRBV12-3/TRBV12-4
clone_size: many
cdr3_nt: TGTGCCAGCAGTTTAGCGAGGCTAGCGGAATACAATGAGCAGTTCTTC
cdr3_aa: CASSLARLAEYNEQFF

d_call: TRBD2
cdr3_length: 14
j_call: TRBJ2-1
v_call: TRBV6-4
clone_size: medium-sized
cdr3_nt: TGTGCCAGCAGTACTAGCGGGGATAACAATGAGCAGTTCTTC
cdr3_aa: CASSTSGDNNEQFF

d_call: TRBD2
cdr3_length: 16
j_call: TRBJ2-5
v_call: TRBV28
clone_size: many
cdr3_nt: TGTGCCAGCAGTAGTTCTAGCGGGAGCGTTCGAGAGACCCAGTACTTC
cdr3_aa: CASSSSSGSVRETQYF

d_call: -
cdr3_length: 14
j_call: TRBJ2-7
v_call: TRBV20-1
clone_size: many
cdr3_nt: TGCAGTGCTAGAGATCACGGGGTTGGCTACGAGCAGTACTTC
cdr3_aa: CSARDHGVGYEQYF

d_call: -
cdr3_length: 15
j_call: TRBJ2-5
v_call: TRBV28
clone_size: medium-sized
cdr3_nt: TGTGCCAGCACCTTGGGCGGGACGGAAAGCGAGACCCAGTACTTC
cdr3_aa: CASTLGGTESETQYF

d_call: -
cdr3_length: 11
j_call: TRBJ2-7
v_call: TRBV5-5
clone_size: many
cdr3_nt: TGTGCCAGCAGCTTGTGGGGCGAGCAGTACTTC
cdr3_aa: CASSLWGEQYF

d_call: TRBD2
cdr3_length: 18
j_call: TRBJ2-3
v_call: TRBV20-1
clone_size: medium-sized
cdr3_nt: TGCAGTCCGATTAGAGGAGGCCTAGCGGGAGGCTACACAGATACGCAGTATTTT
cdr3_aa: CSPIRGGLAGGYTDTQYF

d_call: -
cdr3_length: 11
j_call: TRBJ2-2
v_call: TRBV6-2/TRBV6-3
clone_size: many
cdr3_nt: TGTGCCAGCAGTTACCCCGGGGAGCTGTTTTTT
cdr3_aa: CASSYPGELFF

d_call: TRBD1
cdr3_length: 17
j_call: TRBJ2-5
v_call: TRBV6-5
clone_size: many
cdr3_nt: TGTGCCAGCAGCCTCAACCCGGGACAGCACCTCCAAGAGACCCAGTACTTC
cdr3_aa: CASSLNPGQHLQETQYF

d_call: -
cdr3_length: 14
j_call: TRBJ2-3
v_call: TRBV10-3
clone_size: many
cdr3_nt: TGTGCCATCAGTGGAGGACTTCTCACAGATACGCAGTATTTT
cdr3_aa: CAISGGLLTDTQYF

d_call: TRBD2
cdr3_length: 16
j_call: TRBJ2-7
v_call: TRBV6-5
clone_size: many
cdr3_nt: TGTGCCAGCACCCCGAGACTAGCGGGAGCTTTCTACGAGCAGTACTTC
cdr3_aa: CASTPRLAGAFYEQYF

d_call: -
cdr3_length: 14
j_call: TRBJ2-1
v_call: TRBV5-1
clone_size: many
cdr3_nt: TGCGCCAGCAGCTTGGGTGGGGACTACAATGAGCAGTTCTTC
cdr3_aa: CASSLGGDYNEQFF

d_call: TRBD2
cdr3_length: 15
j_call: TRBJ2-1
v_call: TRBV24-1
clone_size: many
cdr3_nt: TGTGCCACCAGTGATTGGGGAGGGGTATACAATGAGCAGTTCTTC
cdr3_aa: CATSDWGGVYNEQFF

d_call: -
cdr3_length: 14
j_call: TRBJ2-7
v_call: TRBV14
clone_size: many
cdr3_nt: TGTGCCAGCAGCCTGGGAGCGGGTTCCTACGAGCAGTACTTC
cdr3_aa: CASSLGAGSYEQYF

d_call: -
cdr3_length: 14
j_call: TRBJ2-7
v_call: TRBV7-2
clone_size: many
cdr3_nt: TGTGCCAGCAGCTTAGAACAAACCAGGCGGGAAAAACGCTTC
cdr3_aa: CASSLEQTRREKRF

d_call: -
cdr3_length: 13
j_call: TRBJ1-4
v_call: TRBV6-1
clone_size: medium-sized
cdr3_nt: TGTGCCAGCTCCGCCGGGGAGTATGAAAAACTGTTTTTT
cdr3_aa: CASSAGEYEKLFF

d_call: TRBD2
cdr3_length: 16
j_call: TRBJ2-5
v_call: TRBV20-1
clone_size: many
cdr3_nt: TGCAGTGCCAAAGGGGTAGCGGGGGAACTTCAAGAGACCCAGTACTTC
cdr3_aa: CSAKGVAGELQETQYF

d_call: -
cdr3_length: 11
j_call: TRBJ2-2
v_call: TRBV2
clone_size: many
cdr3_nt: TGTGCCAGCAGTCCCGGGAGTGAGCTGTTTTTT
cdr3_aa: CASSPGSELFF

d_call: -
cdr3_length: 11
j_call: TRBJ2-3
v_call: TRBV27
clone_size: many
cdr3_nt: TGTGCCACCCAGGGAGTGGCTACGCAGTATTTT
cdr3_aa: CATQGVATQYF

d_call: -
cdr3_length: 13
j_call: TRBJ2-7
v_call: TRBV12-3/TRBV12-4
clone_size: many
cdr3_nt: TGTGCCAGCAGGACCCTCCCGAGCTACGAGCAGTACTTC
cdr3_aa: CASRTLPSYEQYF

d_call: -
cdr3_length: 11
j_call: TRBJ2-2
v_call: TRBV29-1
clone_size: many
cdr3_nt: TGCAGCGCCGACGACGGCGGGGAGCTGTTTTTT
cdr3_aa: CSADDGGELFF

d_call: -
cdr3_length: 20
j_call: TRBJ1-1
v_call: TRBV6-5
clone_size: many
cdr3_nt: TGTGCCAGCAGTTACTCCGCCTACTCCGTTGAGATGACAGTTGGCACTGAAGCTTTCTTT
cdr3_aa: CASSYSAYSVEMTVGTEAFF

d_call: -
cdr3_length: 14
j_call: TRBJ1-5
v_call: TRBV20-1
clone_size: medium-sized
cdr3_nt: TGCAGTGCTAGAGATCTTCCGGGGAATCAGCCCCAGCATTTT
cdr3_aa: CSARDLPGNQPQHF

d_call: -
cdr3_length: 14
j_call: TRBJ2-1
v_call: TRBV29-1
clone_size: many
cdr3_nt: TGCAGCGTTGAGGTGCGGGACAAGACCAATCCGCAGTTCTTC
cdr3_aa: CSVEVRDKTNPQFF

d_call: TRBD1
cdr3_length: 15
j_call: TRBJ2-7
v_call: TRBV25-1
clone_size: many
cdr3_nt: TGTGCCAGCAGTGATCCGGGACAGAGATTCTACGAGCAGTACTTC
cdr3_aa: CASSDPGQRFYEQYF

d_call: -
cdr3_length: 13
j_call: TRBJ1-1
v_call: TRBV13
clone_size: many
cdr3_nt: TGTGCCAGCAGCCCGGCAGGGAACACTGAAGCTTTCTTT
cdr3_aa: CASSPAGNTEAFF

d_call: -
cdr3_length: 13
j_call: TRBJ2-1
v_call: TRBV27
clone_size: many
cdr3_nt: TGTGCCAGCAGTATCGGACTGCGCAATGAGCAGTTCTTC
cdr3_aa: CASSIGLRNEQFF

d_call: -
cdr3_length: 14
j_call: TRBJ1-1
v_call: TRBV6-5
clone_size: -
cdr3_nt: TGTGCCAGCAAAATAGGCGCTTTAAACACTGAAGCTTTCTTT
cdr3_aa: CASKIGALNTEAFF

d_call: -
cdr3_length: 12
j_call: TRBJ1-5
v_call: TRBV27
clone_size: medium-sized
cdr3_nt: TGTGCCAGCAGTAAGACCAATCAGCCCCAGCATTTT
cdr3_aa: CASSKTNQPQHF

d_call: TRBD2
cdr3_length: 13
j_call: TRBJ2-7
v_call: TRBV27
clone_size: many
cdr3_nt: TGTGCCAGCAGCTGGGGAGGGTCCTACGAGCAGTACTTC
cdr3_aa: CASSWGGSYEQYF

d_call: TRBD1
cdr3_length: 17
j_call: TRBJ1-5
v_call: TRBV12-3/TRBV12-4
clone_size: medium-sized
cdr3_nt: TGTGCCAGCAGCCCCGGGACAGGGGCTTCGAGCAATCAGCCCCAGCATTTT
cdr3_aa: CASSPGTGASSNQPQHF

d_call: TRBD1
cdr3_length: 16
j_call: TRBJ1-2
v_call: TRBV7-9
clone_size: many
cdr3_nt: TGTGCCAGCAGCTTTTCGTCGTGGGACAGGGCCTATGGCTACACCTTC
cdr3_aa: CASSFSSWDRAYGYTF

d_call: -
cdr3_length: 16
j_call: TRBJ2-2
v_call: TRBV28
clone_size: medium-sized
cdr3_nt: TGTGCCAGCAGTTTCGGGCGGAGGGCCGGCACCGGGGAGCTGTTTTTT
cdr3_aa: CASSFGRRAGTGELFF

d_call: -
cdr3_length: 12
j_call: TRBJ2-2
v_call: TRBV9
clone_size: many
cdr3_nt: TGTGCCACCTCCCAAAACACCGGGGAGCTGTTTTTT
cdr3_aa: CATSQNTGELFF

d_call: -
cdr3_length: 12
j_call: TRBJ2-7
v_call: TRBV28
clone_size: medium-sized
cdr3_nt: TGTGCCAGCAGTCCCCCAAGGGGGTCAGAGTACTTC
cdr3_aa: CASSPPRGSEYF

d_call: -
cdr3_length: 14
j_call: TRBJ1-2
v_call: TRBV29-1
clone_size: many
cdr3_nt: TGCAGCGTTGAAAGGGATGAACAGAAGGAAGGCTACACCTTC
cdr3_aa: CSVERDEQKEGYTF

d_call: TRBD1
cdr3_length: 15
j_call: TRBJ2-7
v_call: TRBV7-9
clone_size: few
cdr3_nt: TGTGCCAGCAGCGCGTACCGGGACAGGGGTTACGAGCAGTACTTC
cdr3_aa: CASSAYRDRGYEQYF

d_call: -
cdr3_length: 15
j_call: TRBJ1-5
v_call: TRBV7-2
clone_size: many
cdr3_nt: TGTGCCAGCAGCGCCCCATCCCGGGGGGATCAGCCCCAGCATTTT
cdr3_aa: CASSAPSRGDQPQHF

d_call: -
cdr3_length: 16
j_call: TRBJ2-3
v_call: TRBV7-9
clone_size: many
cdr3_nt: TGTGCCAGCAGCTTAGCGTTCGACAGGAGCACAGATACGCAGTATTTT
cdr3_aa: CASSLAFDRSTDTQYF

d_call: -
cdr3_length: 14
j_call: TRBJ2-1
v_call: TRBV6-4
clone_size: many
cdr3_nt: TGTGCCAGCAGTGGAACTCCAGGGGGGAATGAGCAGTTCTTC
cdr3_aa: CASSGTPGGNEQFF

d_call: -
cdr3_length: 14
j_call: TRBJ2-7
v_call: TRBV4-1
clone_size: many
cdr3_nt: TGCGCCAGCAGCCATTCGGACGGTCCCTACGAGCAGTACTTC
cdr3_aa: CASSHSDGPYEQYF

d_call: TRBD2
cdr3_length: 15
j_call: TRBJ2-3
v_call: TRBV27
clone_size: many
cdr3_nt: TGTGCCAGCAGTCCCTCGGCGGGAGGGTTGGATACGCAGTATTTT
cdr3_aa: CASSPSAGGLDTQYF

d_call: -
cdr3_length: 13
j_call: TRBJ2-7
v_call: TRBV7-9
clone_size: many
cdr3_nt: TGTGCCAGCAGCTCCGGGACACCGTACGAGCAGTACTTC
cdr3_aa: CASSSGTPYEQYF

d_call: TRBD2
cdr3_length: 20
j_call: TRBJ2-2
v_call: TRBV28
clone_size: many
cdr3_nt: TGTGCCAGCAGTTACCTGACTAGCGGGAGGACCCCCCGGAACACCGGGGAGCTGTTTTTT
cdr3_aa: CASSYLTSGRTPRNTGELFF

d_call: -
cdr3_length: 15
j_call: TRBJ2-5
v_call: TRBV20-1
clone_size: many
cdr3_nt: TGCAGTGCTCTCGCAAGAACGGGAGACCGGGAGACCCAGTACTTC
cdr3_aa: CSALARTGDRETQYF

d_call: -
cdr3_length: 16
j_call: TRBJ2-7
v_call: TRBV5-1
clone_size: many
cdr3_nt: TGCGCCAGCAGCCCTGCGGTGACAGGTAGTTATTACGAGCAGTACTTC
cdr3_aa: CASSPAVTGSYYEQYF

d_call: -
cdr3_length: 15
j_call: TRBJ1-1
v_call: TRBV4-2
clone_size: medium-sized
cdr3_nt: TGTGCCAGCAGCCGCTATGGGACGGGGAACACTGAAGCTTTCTTT
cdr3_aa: CASSRYGTGNTEAFF

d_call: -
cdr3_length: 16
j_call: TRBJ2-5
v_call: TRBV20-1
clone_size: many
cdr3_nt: TGCAGTGCTAGCTGGGTTTCAGGGGCCATCCAAGAGACCCAGTACTTC
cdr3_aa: CSASWVSGAIQETQYF

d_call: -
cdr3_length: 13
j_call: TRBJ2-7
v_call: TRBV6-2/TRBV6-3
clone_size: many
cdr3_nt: TGTGCCAGCACCAACGGGCCGGACTACGAGCAGTACTTC
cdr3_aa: CASTNGPDYEQYF

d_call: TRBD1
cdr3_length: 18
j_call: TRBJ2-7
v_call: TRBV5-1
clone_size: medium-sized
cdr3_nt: TGCGCCAGCAGACCCCGGGACAGGGGGCGCGAAGAGGCCTACGAGCAGTACTTC
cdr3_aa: CASRPRDRGREEAYEQYF

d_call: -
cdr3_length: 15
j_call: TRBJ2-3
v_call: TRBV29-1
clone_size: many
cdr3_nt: TGCAGCGTAGGAGGGCTCAGGGACCCGGGGGATACGCAGTATTTT
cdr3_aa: CSVGGLRDPGDTQYF

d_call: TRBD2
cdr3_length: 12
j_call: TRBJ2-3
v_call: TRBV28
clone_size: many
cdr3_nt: TGTGCCAGCTCCCTCGCGGGAGGGGCGCAGTATTTT
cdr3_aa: CASSLAGGAQYF

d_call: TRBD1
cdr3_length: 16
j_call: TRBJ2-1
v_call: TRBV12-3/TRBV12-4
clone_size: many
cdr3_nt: TGTGCCAGCAGTATGACCACAGGGGACCCCTACAATGAGCAGTTCTTC
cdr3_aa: CASSMTTGDPYNEQFF

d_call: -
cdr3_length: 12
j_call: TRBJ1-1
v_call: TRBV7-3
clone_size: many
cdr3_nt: TGTGCCAGCAGCTTTGGGTTTACTGAAGCTTTCTTT
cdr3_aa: CASSFGFTEAFF

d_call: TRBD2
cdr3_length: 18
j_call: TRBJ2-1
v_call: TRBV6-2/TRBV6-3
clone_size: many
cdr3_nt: TGTGCCAGCAGTTACTCGAAAAGCTTAGCGGGCGCCTACAATGAGCAGTTCTTC
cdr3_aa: CASSYSKSLAGAYNEQFF